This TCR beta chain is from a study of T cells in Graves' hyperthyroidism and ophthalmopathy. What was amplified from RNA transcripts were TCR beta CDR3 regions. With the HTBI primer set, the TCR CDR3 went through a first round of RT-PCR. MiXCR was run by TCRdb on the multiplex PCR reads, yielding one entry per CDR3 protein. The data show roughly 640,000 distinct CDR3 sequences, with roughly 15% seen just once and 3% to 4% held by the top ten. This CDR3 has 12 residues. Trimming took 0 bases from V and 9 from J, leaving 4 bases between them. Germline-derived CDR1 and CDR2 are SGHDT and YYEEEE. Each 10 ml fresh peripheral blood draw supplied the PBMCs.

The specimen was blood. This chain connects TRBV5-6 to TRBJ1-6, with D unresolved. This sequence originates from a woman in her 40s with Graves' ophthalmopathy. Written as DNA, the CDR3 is TGTGCCAGCAGCTTGGTAGCTTCACCCCTCCACTTT. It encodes CASSLVASPLHF.